Sequencing of this TCR beta chain was carried out in a study of T cell clones after liver transplantation. Notes on the study in general: Migration into the graft, not deletion, may explain lost graft donor-reactive T cells.

On this clone itself: Its antigen is still unknown.

CDR3 size: 13 residues. Per the germline V gene, CDR1 is SGHRS and CDR2 is YFSETQ. V lost 0 bases and J 6 bases, leaving 7 bases between the germline ends. TCRdb's table, derived via immunoSEQ multiplex PCR, lists solely in-frame clones and lacks some. The sample shows 55,000 to 80,000 clones, around 90% of them seen only once. The sequence derives from a human donor who received a liver transplant. The J gene is TRBJ1-5, the V gene TRBV5-1; TRBD1 might be the D (6 bases). The source was CD4+ T cells from blood, collected before liver transplant. The CDR3 loop reads CASSLEGVQPQHF. The CDR3 DNA reads as TGCGCCAGCAGCTTGGAGGGGGTTCAGCCCCAGCATTTT.